These T cell receptor beta chains were read from a single sample in a study of identical twins. TCRdb re-derived calls from the 5' RACE reads in MiXCR, one entry per CDR3 protein. The sample holds some 900,000 distinct CDR3 sequences, 9% to 15% seen once. The same sample was also used in a study of yellow fever vaccine responses in identical twins.

The sequencing input was PBMCs. These receptors were taken from a woman younger than 30 in good health. CDR3s include the opening cysteine and the closing phenylalanine or tryptophan. D genes are given only for firm matches. A clone size is listed for some rows: how often the clone was seen (once, few, many), or a class if it is expanded.

TRBV13	.	.	TRBJ2-5	CASSPGTGQTQYF	TGTGCCAGCAGCCCGGGGACCGGGCAGACCCAGTACTTC
TRBV24-1	.	few	TRBJ2-5	CATSGWGETQYF	TGTGCCACCAGTGGGTGGGGGGAGACCCAGTACTTC
TRBV5-1	.	few	TRBJ2-3	CASSFGFADTQYF	TGCGCCAGCAGCTTTGGGTTCGCAGATACGCAGTATTTT
TRBV24-1	.	many	TRBJ2-3	CATSPAGPSTDTQYF	TGTGCCACCAGTCCAGCAGGGCCGAGCACAGATACGCAGTATTTT
TRBV7-8	.	few	TRBJ2-4	CASSSAGTVKNIQYF	TGTGCCAGCAGCTCCGCGGGGACCGTTAAAAACATTCAGTACTTC
TRBV6-5	TRBD2	few	TRBJ2-3	CASSFQREGADTQYF	TGTGCCAGCAGTTTCCAGCGGGAGGGGGCAGATACGCAGTATTTT
TRBV24-1	TRBD2	many	TRBJ2-2	CATAAGAKGELFF	TGTGCCACCGCGGCGGGAGCAAAAGGGGAGCTGTTTTTT
TRBV12-3/TRBV12-4	TRBD2	once	TRBJ2-3	CTSSLSGLAGAPDTQYF	TGTACCAGCAGTTTATCCGGGCTAGCGGGCGCCCCAGATACGCAGTATTTT
TRBV3-1	.	few	TRBJ2-2	CASSQAASGNTGELFF	TGTGCCAGCAGCCAGGCGGCCAGCGGGAACACCGGGGAGCTGTTTTTT
TRBV10-3	.	few	TRBJ1-1	CAISEPGRGASDRIDEAFF	TGTGCCATCAGTGAACCTGGCAGGGGAGCGTCCGACCGGATTGATGAAGCTTTCTTT
TRBV5-6	TRBD1	.	TRBJ1-6	CASSSVQGGSPLHF	TGTGCCAGCAGCTCAGTACAGGGGGGGTCACCCCTCCACTTT
TRBV28	.	many	TRBJ1-5	CASIRTLGNQPQHF	TGTGCCAGCATCCGGACCCTGGGCAATCAGCCCCAGCATTTT
TRBV12-3/TRBV12-4	TRBD2	.	TRBJ2-1	CASSLGLERGGEQFF	TGTGCCAGCAGTCTAGGACTAGAGAGGGGCGGGGAGCAGTTCTTC
TRBV10-2	.	few	TRBJ2-7	CASSSPLAGFTYEQYF	TGCGCCAGCAGTAGCCCCTTAGCTGGGTTTACCTACGAGCAGTACTTC
TRBV9	TRBD2	few	TRBJ2-3	CASSPGRSFGGYTQYF	TGTGCCAGCAGCCCCGGGAGGAGCTTCGGGGGGTATACGCAGTATTTT
TRBV27	.	.	TRBJ2-6	CASRPDLRGANVLTF	TGTGCCAGCAGACCGGACCTGCGGGGGGCCAACGTCCTGACTTTC
TRBV28	TRBD1	.	TRBJ2-1	CASSPRDRANEQFF	TGTGCCAGCAGCCCACGGGACAGGGCAAATGAGCAGTTCTTC
TRBV5-1	.	few	TRBJ2-5	CASSLAQGGQETQYF	TGCGCCAGCAGCTTGGCCCAGGGGGGTCAAGAGACCCAGTACTTC
TRBV20-1	TRBD1	.	TRBJ2-1	CSAGQDKFYNEQFF	TGCAGTGCTGGACAGGACAAATTTTACAATGAGCAGTTCTTC
TRBV5-1	.	many	TRBJ1-2	CASSLAEIYGYTF	TGCGCCAGCAGCTTGGCAGAGATCTATGGCTACACCTTC
TRBV20-1	TRBD1	.	TRBJ2-7	CSARGRDSGYYEQYF	TGCAGTGCTAGAGGTAGGGACAGCGGCTACTACGAGCAGTACTTC
TRBV20-1	.	many	TRBJ2-1	CSARPTTGPSYNEQFF	TGCAGTGCTAGGCCCACCACGGGACCGTCCTACAATGAGCAGTTCTTC
TRBV20-1	.	.	TRBJ1-2	CSARVPGRYPDGYTF	TGCAGTGCTAGAGTTCCGGGTCGTTACCCCGACGGCTACACCTTC
TRBV9	.	few	TRBJ1-6	CASSALTDSPLHF	TGTGCCAGCAGCGCCTTGACTGACTCACCCCTCCACTTT
TRBV7-9	.	few	TRBJ2-1	CASSLRQQFF	TGTGCCAGCAGCTTGAGGCAGCAGTTCTTC
TRBV28	.	.	TRBJ2-7	CASKPSGGNEQYF	TGTGCCAGCAAGCCGTCAGGTGGAAACGAGCAGTACTTC
TRBV15	TRBD2	few	TRBJ2-5	CATNERELETQYF	TGTGCCACAAATGAGCGGGAGTTAGAGACCCAGTACTTC
TRBV12-3/TRBV12-4	TRBD2	few	TRBJ2-7	CASSPPGSSGTYEQYF	TGTGCCAGCAGCCCACCAGGATCTAGCGGAACCTACGAGCAGTACTTC
TRBV12-5	.	.	TRBJ1-1	CASGYSFGLGNTEAFF	TGTGCTAGTGGTTATTCTTTCGGGCTCGGGAACACTGAAGCTTTCTTT
TRBV20-1	.	.	TRBJ2-7	CSARGRVYEQYF	TGCAGTGCTAGAGGGCGTGTCTACGAGCAGTACTTC
TRBV2	TRBD1	few	TRBJ1-2	CASSEGTGGVTRYTF	TGTGCCAGCAGTGAAGGGACAGGGGGCGTTACGCGCTACACCTTC
TRBV5-6	TRBD2	few	TRBJ2-1	CASSWTSGANEQFF	TGTGCCAGCAGCTGGACTAGCGGGGCCAATGAGCAGTTCTTC
TRBV9	TRBD1	few	TRBJ1-2	CASSVKSRTGDGYTF	TGTGCCAGCAGCGTAAAATCCCGGACAGGGGATGGCTACACCTTC
TRBV7-6	TRBD1	few	TRBJ2-2	CASSLAGWDREVTGELFF	TGTGCCAGCAGCTTAGCGGGGTGGGACAGAGAAGTCACCGGGGAGCTGTTTTTT
TRBV20-1	.	.	TRBJ2-5	CSASWRPQETQYF	TGCAGTGCTAGTTGGCGGCCCCAAGAGACCCAGTACTTC
TRBV5-5	TRBD1	few	TRBJ2-1	CASSLWDRDNNEQFF	TGTGCCAGCAGCTTGTGGGACAGGGACAACAATGAGCAGTTCTTC
TRBV12-3/TRBV12-4	TRBD1	many	TRBJ1-3	CASRPQGVLNTIYF	TGTGCCAGCAGGCCCCAGGGGGTATTAAACACCATATATTTT
TRBV4-1	TRBD1	.	TRBJ2-3	CASSGTATDTQYF	TGCGCCAGCAGCGGGACAGCCACAGATACGCAGTATTTT
TRBV12-3/TRBV12-4	.	few	TRBJ2-2	CASSLNILGTGELFF	TGTGCCAGCAGTTTGAATATCCTAGGCACCGGGGAGCTGTTTTTT
TRBV7-2	.	few	TRBJ2-7	CASSYQRYYEQYF	TGTGCCAGCAGCTACCAGAGGTACTACGAGCAGTACTTC
TRBV4-1	TRBD1	.	TRBJ1-2	CASSLPTGQFYGYTF	TGCGCCAGCAGCCTACCCACGGGACAGTTTTATGGCTACACCTTC
TRBV5-1	TRBD1	few	TRBJ2-6	CASSLAGGFSSGANVLTF	TGCGCCAGCAGCTTGGCAGGGGGATTTAGCTCTGGGGCCAACGTCCTGACTTTC
TRBV12-3/TRBV12-4	TRBD1	.	TRBJ1-2	CASSLSAGGGGGGYTF	TGTGCCAGCAGTTTAAGTGCAGGGGGCGGCGGTGGTGGCTACACCTTC
TRBV24-1	TRBD1	.	TRBJ2-5	CATSEGGTGYQETQYF	TGTGCCACCAGTGAAGGCGGGACAGGGTACCAAGAGACCCAGTACTTC
TRBV19	.	few	TRBJ2-1	CASSITSLSYNEQFF	TGTGCCAGTAGTATAACTAGCCTCTCCTACAATGAGCAGTTCTTC
TRBV5-1	TRBD2	many	TRBJ2-1	CASSLEVAGRKEQFF	TGCGCCAGCAGCTTGGAAGTAGCGGGGAGGAAAGAGCAGTTCTTC
TRBV2	.	many	TRBJ2-2	CASSSENTGELFF	TGTGCCAGCAGTTCTGAGAACACCGGGGAGCTGTTTTTT
TRBV20-1	TRBD2	.	TRBJ2-2	CCARGRLAGENTGELFF	TGCTGTGCTAGGGGGCGACTAGCGGGGGAGAACACCGGGGAGCTGTTTTTT
TRBV6-1	TRBD2	.	TRBJ2-3	CASSEVSGGTDTQYF	TGTGCCAGCAGTGAAGTAAGCGGGGGCACAGATACGCAGTATTTT
TRBV12-3/TRBV12-4	.	.	TRBJ2-4	CASSLQGWDKNIQYF	TGTGCCAGCAGTCTCCAGGGGTGGGACAAAAACATTCAGTACTTC
TRBV20-1	TRBD2	.	TRBJ2-1	CSARGWRVGTSGRLANEQFF	TGCAGTGCTAGAGGCTGGAGGGTAGGGACTAGCGGGAGATTAGCCAATGAGCAGTTCTTC
TRBV20-1	.	.	TRBJ2-3	CSAPRSGSDTQYF	TGCAGTGCCCCCAGGTCGGGGTCAGATACGCAGTATTTT
TRBV10-3	TRBD2	.	TRBJ2-7	CAISESSPLVSGSNEQYF	TGTGCCATCAGTGAGTCATCCCCACTCGTTAGCGGGAGCAACGAGCAGTACTTC
TRBV4-1	.	few	TRBJ2-7	CASSQDAGGTSYEQYF	TGCGCCAGCAGCCAAGATGCCGGGGGTACATCCTACGAGCAGTACTTC
TRBV10-3	TRBD2	few	TRBJ2-5	CATDGLAGGRETQYF	TGTGCCACCGACGGTCTAGCGGGGGGGCGCGAGACCCAGTACTTC